The 29 T cell receptor beta chains below all came from one sample that was sequenced in a study of T-cell reconstitution after alpha-beta-depleted transplantation in children. Construction of the TCRbeta library involved unique molecular identifiers. MiXCR was run by TCRdb on the PCR reads, yielding one entry per CDR3 protein. The sample yields about 110,000 distinct CDR3 sequences, roughly 6.1% seen once. The input for sequencing was PBMCs, mostly from graft donor cells, taken 360 days after TCRalphabeta/CD19-depleted stem cell transplant. The source of these receptors is a male patient aged 2-15 years who had a stem cell transplant for acute lymphoblastic leukemia, so the T cells may come from the graft donor.

Many counts were recorded for this clonotype. J is TRBJ2-3 and V is TRBV6-4; D not certain. V was trimmed by 0 bases and J by 6 bases, leaving 7 bases between them. Per germline, CDR1 MRHNA and CDR2 SNTAGT. The CDR3 is made up of 13 amino acids. In DNA form, the CDR3 reads TGTGCCAGCAGTGACTCTGGGCGGGATACGCAGTATTTT. Translating it yields CASSDSGRDTQYF.

This clonotype was picked up many times. V is TRBV6-2 or TRBV6-3 and J is TRBJ2-7, with 9 nucleotides matching TRBD1. J was trimmed by 3 bases and V by 5 bases; bases with no gene match: 8. This CDR3 contains 15 residues. Germline CDR1 is MNHEY and CDR2 is SVGEGT. The CDR3 reads CASSHPGTGSYEQYF. The CDR3 DNA is TGTGCCAGCAGTCACCCCGGGACAGGGAGCTACGAGCAGTACTTC.

V gene TRBV4-2 combines with J gene TRBJ2-3; the match to TRBD2 covers 9 bases. Germline CDR1 reads LGHNA; CDR2 reads YNFKEQ. This CDR3 has 22 residues. The trim removed 3 bases at V and 1 base at J, leaving 23 bases unmatched. Written as DNA, the CDR3 is TGTGCCAGCAGCCACAGAACCCGACCGACTAGCGGAAACAAGTTGGGCACAGATACGCAGTATTTT. Its protein product is CASSHRTRPTSGNKLGTDTQYF.

This clonotype was seen many times. The chain is built from TRBV9 and TRBJ2-7; D perhaps matches TRBD1 (6 bases). The length of the CDR3 is 15 residues. The V end lost 0 bases, the J end lost 2 bases, and 12 bases lay between the germline ends. Germline-derived CDR1 and CDR2 are SGDLS and YYNGEE. The CDR3, as DNA: TGTGCCAGCAGCGTAGACCCAGGGGTCCCCTACGAGCAGTACTTC. The encoded protein is CASSVDPGVPYEQYF.

This clonotype was counted ten times or more. The chain is built from TRBV27 and TRBJ2-5, with D possibly called TRBD1 or TRBD2 (5 bases each). This CDR3 region has 13 residues. With 6 bases removed from V and 5 bases from J, the gap between germline ends came to 13 bases. Germline V gives CDR1 MNHEY, CDR2 SMNVEV (reference sequence). CDR3: CASRQWGNETQYF. The CDR3 nucleotides read TGTGCCAGCAGACAATGGGGGAATGAGACCCAGTACTTC.

This clonotype has a handful of counts. V usage is TRBV28 and J usage is TRBJ1-5, with 11 nucleotides matching TRBD1. The CDR3 spans 14 residues. V was clipped by 6 bases and J by 7 bases; unmatched bases: 5. Germline-derived CDR1 and CDR2 are MDHEN and SYDVKM. In nucleotides, the CDR3 is TGTGCCAGCAGGAAGGGACAGGGGGGCCAGCCCCAGCATTTT. Translated, it gives CASRKGQGGQPQHF.

The chain combines TRBV28 with TRBJ1-6; D gene unclear. Germline loops: CDR1 MDHEN, CDR2 SYDVKM. Trimming stripped 4 bases from V and 2 bases from J, with 18 bases between. The CDR3 is 18 amino acids. CDR3 DNA sequence: TGTGCCAGCAGTTCGGCCCAATGGGGAAGGACCTATAATTCACCCCTCCACTTT. Protein: CASSSAQWGRTYNSPLHF.

This clonotype was observed many times. This chain joins TRBV9 and TRBJ2-4; D perhaps matches TRBD1 (5 bases). Per germline, CDR1 SGDLS and CDR2 YYNGEE. This CDR3 is built from 15 residues. V gave up 3 bases and J gave up 2 bases, with 12 bases separating them. The CDR3 protein is CASSDPRASKNIQYF. The CDR3 coding sequence is TGTGCCAGCAGCGACCCCAGGGCGTCCAAAAACATTCAGTACTTC. Using reference TRBV9 and TRBJ2-4 for the parts outside the CDR3, the full variable domain is DSGVTQTPKHLITATGQRVTLRCSPRSGDLSVYWYQQSLDQGLQFLIQYYNGEERAKGNILERFSAQQFPDLHSELNLSSLELGDSALYFCASSDPRASKNIQYFGAGTRLSVL.

This clonotype was recorded at least ten times. The chain recombines TRBV29-1 with TRBJ2-1, with no clear D. The germline CDR1 and CDR2 sequences are SQVTM and ANQGSEA. The CDR3 loop spans 13 amino acids. Trimming cost V 2 bases and J 0 bases, with 5 bases left between them. This chain's CDR3 is CSVEPSSYNEQFF. The CDR3 DNA follows: TGCAGCGTTGAACCGAGCTCCTACAATGAGCAGTTCTTC.

This clonotype occurred many times. V usage is TRBV29-1 and J usage is TRBJ2-7; possible D gene TRBD1, 6 bases. Trimming removed 1 base from V and 2 bases from J, with 6 bases in between. Germline V lookup: CDR1 SQVTM, CDR2 ANQGSEA. This CDR3 comprises 12 residues. Here the CDR3 DNA reads TGCAGCGTTGAAGGGACAGCCTACGAGCAGTACTTC. Residues: CSVEGTAYEQYF.

This clonotype was picked up many times. The chain links TRBV7-8 to TRBJ2-7; D is unresolved. Germline CDR1 SGHVS, CDR2 FQNEAQ. CDR3 length equals 12 residues. The ends were cut back, 6 bases at V and 5 bases at J, with 11 bases in the middle. The CDR3 sequence: CASSSQIDEQYF. The DNA of the CDR3 is TGTGCCAGCAGTTCCCAGATCGACGAGCAGTACTTC.

Many counts were recorded for this clonotype. CDR3 residues: CASSFLSASGTTDTQYF. The CDR3 nucleotides are TGTGCCAGCAGCTTTCTTAGTGCTAGCGGCACCACAGATACGCAGTATTTT. The chain combines TRBV5-5 with TRBJ2-3; TRBD2 matches at 7 bases. The CDR3 has 17 residues. Looked up from germline, CDR1 is SGHKS and CDR2 is YYEKEE (reference sequence). V gave up 2 bases and J gave up 2 bases; unmatched junction bases: 11.

V and J are TRBV19 and TRBJ2-1; 8 bases map to TRBD1. There are 12 residues in the CDR3. Germline lookup yields CDR1 LNHDA and CDR2 SQIVND (reference sequence). V shed 10 bases and J 7 bases; nucleotides not matched to a gene: 6. Written as DNA, the CDR3 is TGTGCCACCGGACAGGGAATAAATGAGCAGTTCTTC. This sequence encodes CATGQGINEQFF.

This clonotype appeared a few times. The chain couples TRBV6-5 to TRBJ2-7; tentatively, D is TRBD1 (6 bases). The CDR3 length is 13 residues. V was shortened by 6 bases and J by 3 bases, with 12 bases between the two germline ends. Germline V CDR1 and CDR2: MNHEY, SVGAGI. Here the CDR3 reads CASSYGRGYEQYF. Written as DNA, the CDR3 is TGTGCCAGCAGCTACGGCAGGGGCTACGAGCAGTACTTC.

In this sample, this clonotype turned up a few times. V is TRBV7-2 and J is TRBJ1-4; D unresolved. V dropped 5 bases and J dropped 5 bases, with 12 bases sitting between them. There are 14 residues in the CDR3. CDR1 and CDR2 (germline): SGHTA, FQGNSA. DNA for the CDR3: TGTGCCAGCAGCCCCTCCCGGGGAAATGAAAAACTGTTTTTT. Translated: CASSPSRGNEKLFF.

This clonotype was detected a few times. The chain combines TRBV5-1 with TRBJ2-1, with 9 positions matching TRBD2. V shed 3 bases and J 5 bases; nucleotides not matched to a gene: 6. This CDR3 comprises 15 residues. Germline CDR1 and CDR2: SGHRS and YFSETQ. The CDR3 DNA sequence: TGCGCCAGCAGCTGGGCGCCTAGCGGGAACAATGAGCAGTTCTTC. Translating gives CASSWAPSGNNEQFF.

This clonotype showed up many times. This chain joins TRBV9 and TRBJ1-1; unclear D gene. This CDR3 has 12 residues. Between the trimmed V and J ends, which lost 0 bases and 4 bases, there was a span of 4 bases. Germline CDR1 reads SGDLS; CDR2 reads YYNGEE. CDR3 region: CASSVDTTEAFF. CDR3 DNA: TGTGCCAGCAGCGTAGATACCACTGAAGCTTTCTTT. The variable domain in full, completed from reference TRBV9 and TRBJ1-1, reads DSGVTQTPKHLITATGQRVTLRCSPRSGDLSVYWYQQSLDQGLQFLIQYYNGEERAKGNILERFSAQQFPDLHSELNLSSLELGDSALYFCASSVDTTEAFFGQGTRLTVV.

This clonotype showed up many times. The gene calls are TRBV12-3 or TRBV12-4 and TRBJ2-5; D gene ambiguous. V was pared by 5 bases and J by 4 bases, with 5 bases between. The CDR3 length is 11 residues. The CDR3 region is CASSILETQYF. DNA of the CDR3: TGTGCCAGCAGTATCCTAGAGACCCAGTACTTC.

This clonotype was detected many times. CDR3 nucleotides: TGTGCCAGCAGTCCACAAAGGGACAGCCCGAGGAACACTGAAGCTTTCTTT. This codes for CASSPQRDSPRNTEAFF. The chain carries TRBV6-2 or TRBV6-3 and TRBJ1-1; TRBD1 agrees at 7 bases. The V gene's germline CDR1 is MNHEY and CDR2 SVGEGT. This CDR3 has 17 amino acids. Trimming removed 5 bases from V and 1 base from J; junction bases left unmatched: 13.

There are many counts of this clonotype. The rearrangement uses TRBV28 and TRBJ2-1; possibly TRBD2 for D (5 bases). The CDR3 runs 14 residues. V lost 1 base and J lost 9, with 13 bases in between. Germline V lookup: CDR1 MDHEN, CDR2 SYDVKM. The CDR3 nucleotides are TGTGCCAGCAGTTTATATACCGGCGCGGGTGAGCAGTTCTTC. Its protein product is CASSLYTGAGEQFF.

This clonotype was detected ten times or more. The J gene is TRBJ2-1, the V gene TRBV12-5, with D possibly TRBD2 on 5 matching bases. The CDR3 runs to 13 residues. Germline V gene data show CDR1 as LGHNT and CDR2 as FRNRAP. The V end was cut by 5 bases, the J end by 3 bases, with 8 bases between. The DNA of the CDR3 is TGTGCTAGTGGTGCGGGCCACTACAATGAGCAGTTCTTC. It specifies CASGAGHYNEQFF.

This clonotype was picked up a small number of times. The chain links TRBV5-1 to TRBJ2-5, with a tentative D call TRBD2 (6 bases). The CDR3 loop spans 16 amino acids. V was trimmed by 3 bases and J by 5 bases, leaving 20 bases between them. From germline, CDR1 is SGHRS and CDR2 YFSETQ. CDR3 sequence (DNA): TGCGCCAGCAGCTGGGGGGACTTCCTCCCGGGGGAGACCCAGTACTTC. It is translated as CASSWGDFLPGETQYF.

Many counts were recorded for this clonotype. The V and J genes are TRBV4-3 and TRBJ1-5, with unresolved D. The length of the CDR3 is 15 residues. Trimming removed 0 bases from V and 1 base from J, with 7 bases in between. The germline V gene has CDR1 LGHNA and CDR2 YSLEER. The DNA of the CDR3 is TGCGCCAGCAGCCAAGATGATAGGAGCAATCAGCCCCAGCATTTT. Translation gives CASSQDDRSNQPQHF.

This clonotype was counted at least ten times. J is TRBJ1-2 and V is TRBV10-3, with 11 bases matching TRBD1. Germline V gene sequence: CDR1 ENHRY, CDR2 SYGVKD. The CDR3 consists of 12 residues. The V gene end was trimmed by 7 bases and the J gene end by 7 bases; junction bases not matched to a gene: 2. The chain's CDR3 is CAIMGQGGGYTF. The CDR3 DNA is TGTGCCATCATGGGACAGGGGGGTGGCTACACCTTC.

This clonotype came up many times. The J gene is TRBJ2-5, the V gene TRBV4-3; no definite D call. This CDR3 is 14 amino acids long. The V and J ends lost 4 bases and 1 base respectively, with 10 bases between them. The germline CDR1 and CDR2 sequences are LGHNA and YSLEER. CDR3 amino acids: CASSPMTTQETQYF. The CDR3 region has the DNA TGCGCCAGCAGCCCCATGACCACCCAAGAGACCCAGTACTTC.

This clonotype has a count of ten or more. J is TRBJ2-5 and V is TRBV10-3; D could derive from TRBD1 or TRBD2 (5 bases each). Looked up from germline, CDR1 is ENHRY and CDR2 is SYGVKD. The V and J ends lost 0 bases and 5 bases respectively, with 10 bases between them. The CDR3 loop spans 14 amino acids. The CDR3 DNA follows: TGTGCCATCAGTGAGTCGAGGGCAGGGGAGACCCAGTACTTC. Residues: CAISESRAGETQYF.

The chain is built from TRBV27 and TRBJ1-1, with D possibly matching TRBD1 (5 bases). The V end lost 1 base, the J end lost 2 bases, and 14 bases lay between the germline ends. Germline assignment: CDR1 MNHEY and CDR2 SMNVEV (reference sequence). This CDR3 contains 16 residues. The CDR3 region is CASSLWGSRGNTEAFF. CDR3 DNA sequence: TGTGCCAGCAGTTTATGGGGCTCCCGAGGCAACACTGAAGCTTTCTTT.

The gene calls are TRBV25-1 and TRBJ1-2; 9 positions match TRBD1. Trimming at V came to 4 bases and at J to 2 bases, leaving 11 bases not matched to a gene. The CDR3 has 17 amino acids. Germline CDR1 reads MGHDK; CDR2 reads SYGVNS. The CDR3 sequence: CASSASRDRVSNYGYTF. The CDR3 coding sequence is TGTGCCAGCAGTGCAAGCCGGGACAGGGTGAGCAACTATGGCTACACCTTC.

Ten or more counts support this clonotype. This chain joins TRBV29-1 and TRBJ1-1; D call uncertain. Germline CDR1 is SQVTM and CDR2 is ANQGSEA. V lost 4 bases, J lost 4 bases, and 10 bases lay in between. The CDR3 is 12 amino acids. DNA of the CDR3: TGCAGCGTTGGGTGGATCAGCACTGAAGCTTTCTTT. Its translation: CSVGWISTEAFF.